This TCR beta chain was sequenced during a study of blood T cell repertoires in COVID-19. For the study at large: The United States, Italy and Spain provided the acute and convalescent COVID-19 samples. Nucleic acid was either cDNA or gDNA, and it came from T cells, B-cell-depleted T cells, or PBMCs.

As processed by the authors: Estimates of nucleated cell counts were drawn from the amplification of reference gene primers. Profiling relied on immunoSEQ multiplex PCR, and the TCRdb table lists in-frame clones only, not all of them. That table furnishes V, J and clone size, whereas the DNA furnished D and trimming. The profile covers about 110,000 clones, with approximately 81% appearing a single time and roughly 1.4% taken by the ten largest. This clone appeared once. This CDR3 has 12 residues. Trimming removed 2 bases from V and 9 bases from J, with 8 bases in between. The sample taken for sequencing was peripheral blood. The J gene is TRBJ2-1, the V gene TRBV12-3 or TRBV12-4, with unresolved D. The clonotype comes from a man aged 40-55 years with acute or convalescent COVID-19. CDR3 nucleotide sequence: TGTGCCAGCAGTTTACGGTGGGCTGAGCAGTTCTTC. Protein sequence: CASSLRWAEQFF.